This is a list of T cell receptor beta chains from one sample in a study of blood T cell repertoires in COVID-19. Some clones are missing from TCRdb's copy, which holds only in-frame ones; the method was immunoSEQ multiplex PCR. The top ten clones hold 1.5% to 2% of a sample with 100,000 to 150,000 clones, approximately 70% of them seen once. The sample consisted of peripheral blood. The receptors come from a woman aged 65 to 85 with acute or convalescent COVID-19. CDR3s include the opening cysteine and the closing phenylalanine or tryptophan. D genes are given only for firm matches. Clone size is not always given. Where it is, it says once, few, many or a class for expanded clones.

J gene: TRBJ1-1; clone size: once; CDR3 length: 11; D gene: -; V gene: TRBV28; CDR3 protein: CASSSVTEAFF; CDR3 DNA: TGTGCCAGCAGCTCGGTCACTGAAGCTTTCTTT
J gene: TRBJ1-2; clone size: few; CDR3 length: 15; D gene: -; V gene: TRBV5-4; CDR3 protein: CASSHRDRPNYGYTF; CDR3 DNA: TGTGCCAGCAGCCATCGAGACAGGCCTAACTATGGCTACACCTTC
J gene: TRBJ1-2; clone size: -; CDR3 length: 15; D gene: TRBD1; V gene: TRBV29-1; CDR3 protein: CSAPHPTGGVGGYTF; CDR3 DNA: TGCAGCGCGCCCCACCCGACAGGGGGCGTTGGTGGCTACACCTTC
J gene: TRBJ2-1; clone size: -; CDR3 length: 15; D gene: TRBD2; V gene: TRBV5-8; CDR3 protein: CASSISTSGGIEQFF; CDR3 DNA: TGTGCCAGCAGCATTTCCACTAGCGGGGGGATTGAGCAGTTCTTC
J gene: TRBJ2-7; clone size: -; CDR3 length: 14; D gene: TRBD1; V gene: TRBV9; CDR3 protein: CASSSRTGSNEQYF; CDR3 DNA: TGTGCCAGCAGCTCCAGGACAGGGTCCAACGAGCAGTACTTC
J gene: TRBJ2-5; clone size: -; CDR3 length: 17; D gene: TRBD2; V gene: TRBV25-1; CDR3 protein: CASSEGTSGRQRETQYF; CDR3 DNA: TGTGCCAGCAGTGAAGGCACTAGCGGGAGGCAAAGAGAGACCCAGTACTTC
J gene: TRBJ2-6; clone size: -; CDR3 length: 16; D gene: TRBD1; V gene: TRBV19; CDR3 protein: CASSNNRGQGANVLTF; CDR3 DNA: TGTGCCAGTAGTAATAACAGGGGGCAAGGGGCCAACGTCCTGACTTTC
J gene: TRBJ2-3; clone size: -; CDR3 length: 15; D gene: TRBD2; V gene: TRBV7-2; CDR3 protein: CASSLLAGPTDTQYF; CDR3 DNA: TGTGCCAGCAGCTTACTAGCGGGCCCCACAGATACGCAGTATTTT
J gene: TRBJ2-7; clone size: few; CDR3 length: 15; D gene: TRBD1; V gene: TRBV27; CDR3 protein: CASSPRQGGAGEQYF; CDR3 DNA: TGTGCCAGCAGCCCACGACAGGGTGGGGCGGGCGAGCAGTACTTC
J gene: TRBJ2-3; clone size: -; CDR3 length: 17; D gene: -; V gene: TRBV12-2; CDR3 protein: CASRLDPEGREGDTQYF; CDR3 DNA: TGTGCAAGTCGCTTAGATCCGGAAGGGCGGGAGGGGGATACGCAGTATTTT
J gene: TRBJ2-1; clone size: -; CDR3 length: 14; D gene: -; V gene: TRBV7-3; CDR3 protein: CASSLGGVENEQFF; CDR3 DNA: TGTGCCAGCAGCTTGGGGGGAGTAGAGAATGAGCAGTTCTTC
J gene: TRBJ1-1; clone size: -; CDR3 length: 14; D gene: -; V gene: TRBV15; CDR3 protein: CATGLDAENTEAFF; CDR3 DNA: TGTGCCACCGGATTAGATGCGGAGAACACTGAAGCTTTCTTT
J gene: TRBJ2-5; clone size: -; CDR3 length: 15; D gene: TRBD2; V gene: TRBV10-3; CDR3 protein: CAISASGSTQETQYF; CDR3 DNA: TGTGCCATCAGTGCTAGCGGGAGCACACAGGAGACCCAGTACTTC
J gene: TRBJ2-2; clone size: -; CDR3 length: 16; D gene: TRBD1; V gene: TRBV5-1; CDR3 protein: CASSLDRGPNTGELFF; CDR3 DNA: TGCGCCAGCAGCTTGGACAGGGGTCCGAACACCGGGGAGCTGTTTTTT
J gene: TRBJ1-4; clone size: -; CDR3 length: 15; D gene: TRBD1; V gene: TRBV6-6; CDR3 protein: CASSYPGQGEEKLFF; CDR3 DNA: TGTGCCAGCAGTTACCCGGGACAGGGTGAAGAAAAACTGTTTTTT
J gene: TRBJ2-5; clone size: few; CDR3 length: 15; D gene: TRBD1; V gene: TRBV9; CDR3 protein: CASSVGQGAQETQYF; CDR3 DNA: TGTGCCAGCAGCGTAGGTCAGGGGGCTCAAGAGACCCAGTACTTC
J gene: TRBJ1-1; clone size: -; CDR3 length: 14; D gene: -; V gene: TRBV6-1; CDR3 protein: CASSEATMNTEAFF; CDR3 DNA: TGTGCCAGCAGTGAAGCCACTATGAACACTGAAGCTTTCTTT
J gene: TRBJ2-5; clone size: once; CDR3 length: 13; D gene: TRBD1; V gene: TRBV24-1; CDR3 protein: CATSTGAKETQYF; CDR3 DNA: TGTGCCACCAGTACAGGGGCGAAAGAGACCCAATACTTC
J gene: TRBJ2-7; clone size: few; CDR3 length: 16; D gene: -; V gene: TRBV4-1; CDR3 protein: CASSQEWGVITYEQYF; CDR3 DNA: TGCGCCAGCAGCCAAGAATGGGGCGTTATCACCTACGAGCAGTACTTC
J gene: TRBJ1-6; clone size: -; CDR3 length: 15; D gene: -; V gene: TRBV19; CDR3 protein: CASSIVENRESPLHF; CDR3 DNA: TGTGCCAGTAGTATAGTAGAAAACAGGGAATCACCCCTCCACTTT
J gene: TRBJ1-6; clone size: -; CDR3 length: 15; D gene: -; V gene: TRBV5-1; CDR3 protein: CASSYAPEGASPLHF; CDR3 DNA: TGCGCCAGCAGTTACGCCCCCGAGGGCGCTTCACCCCTCCACTTT
J gene: TRBJ2-5; clone size: -; CDR3 length: 16; D gene: TRBD1; V gene: TRBV27; CDR3 protein: CASSLIGTGGAETQYF; CDR3 DNA: TGTGCCAGCAGTTTAATAGGGACAGGGGGCGCTGAGACCCAGTACTTC
J gene: TRBJ1-5; clone size: -; CDR3 length: 14; D gene: TRBD1; V gene: TRBV12-5; CDR3 protein: CASGPTGGRQPQHF; CDR3 DNA: TGTGCTAGTGGTCCGACAGGGGGCAGGCAGCCCCAGCATTTT
J gene: TRBJ1-2; clone size: -; CDR3 length: 14; D gene: TRBD1; V gene: TRBV28; CDR3 protein: CASSLGDSGYGYTF; CDR3 DNA: TGTGCCAGCAGTTTAGGGGACAGTGGGTATGGCTACACCTTC
J gene: TRBJ2-7; clone size: -; CDR3 length: 14; D gene: -; V gene: TRBV5-1; CDR3 protein: CASSSGGTAYEQYF; CDR3 DNA: TGCGCCAGCAGCTCGGGCGGGACAGCCTACGAGCAGTACTTC
J gene: TRBJ1-5; clone size: -; CDR3 length: 12; D gene: -; V gene: TRBV28; CDR3 protein: CASSLGTRPQHF; CDR3 DNA: TGTGCCAGCAGTTTAGGGACAAGGCCCCAGCATTTT
J gene: TRBJ1-2; clone size: few; CDR3 length: 15; D gene: -; V gene: TRBV18; CDR3 protein: CASSPISTNPGGYTF; CDR3 DNA: TGTGCCAGCTCACCAATTTCGACTAACCCGGGAGGCTACACCTTC
J gene: TRBJ1-5; clone size: -; CDR3 length: 14; D gene: -; V gene: TRBV6-6; CDR3 protein: CASSPGAVSQPQHF; CDR3 DNA: TGTGCCAGCAGTCCGGGTGCGGTGAGTCAGCCCCAGCATTTT
J gene: TRBJ2-1; clone size: few; CDR3 length: 15; D gene: -; V gene: TRBV15; CDR3 protein: CATSRETSSYNEQFF; CDR3 DNA: TGTGCCACCAGCAGAGAGACTAGCTCCTACAATGAGCAGTTCTTC
J gene: TRBJ2-2; clone size: -; CDR3 length: 14; D gene: -; V gene: TRBV27; CDR3 protein: CASSWQAVTGELFF; CDR3 DNA: TGTGCCAGCAGTTGGCAGGCCGTCACCGGGGAGCTGTTTTTT
J gene: TRBJ1-1; clone size: -; CDR3 length: 15; D gene: -; V gene: TRBV5-1; CDR3 protein: CASSSLGGAVTEAFF; CDR3 DNA: TGCGCCAGCAGCAGTTTGGGTGGAGCAGTCACTGAAGCTTTCTTT
J gene: TRBJ2-7; clone size: -; CDR3 length: 14; D gene: TRBD2; V gene: TRBV6-5; CDR3 protein: CASRPSGRTREQYF; CDR3 DNA: TGTGCCAGCAGGCCTAGCGGGAGAACGAGGGAGCAGTACTTC
J gene: TRBJ1-2; clone size: few; CDR3 length: 12; D gene: -; V gene: TRBV10-3; CDR3 protein: CAISEGAYGYTF; CDR3 DNA: TGTGCCATCAGTGAGGGGGCTTATGGCTACACCTTC
J gene: TRBJ1-5; clone size: few; CDR3 length: 13; D gene: -; V gene: TRBV18; CDR3 protein: CASSPNEDQPQHF; CDR3 DNA: TGTGCCAGCTCACCTAATGAGGATCAGCCCCAGCATTTT
J gene: TRBJ1-5; clone size: -; CDR3 length: 15; D gene: -; V gene: TRBV6-5; CDR3 protein: CASSYSGQSNQPQHF; CDR3 DNA: TGTGCCAGCAGTTACTCCGGACAGAGCAATCAGCCCCAGCATTTT
J gene: TRBJ2-3; clone size: -; CDR3 length: 14; D gene: TRBD1; V gene: TRBV6-4; CDR3 protein: CASSEGQGADTQYF; CDR3 DNA: TGTGCCAGCAGTGAGGGACAGGGGGCAGATACGCAGTATTTT
J gene: TRBJ2-3; clone size: -; CDR3 length: 13; D gene: -; V gene: TRBV5-1; CDR3 protein: CASSLGAGDTQYF; CDR3 DNA: TGCGCCAGCAGCTTGGGGGCGGGAGATACGCAGTATTTT
J gene: TRBJ2-1; clone size: many; CDR3 length: 15; D gene: TRBD2; V gene: TRBV5-1; CDR3 protein: CASSWTSGGVNEQFF; CDR3 DNA: TGCGCCAGCAGCTGGACTAGCGGGGGGGTCAATGAGCAGTTCTTC
J gene: TRBJ2-2; clone size: few; CDR3 length: 15; D gene: TRBD2; V gene: TRBV10-3; CDR3 protein: CAISVLAGEAGELFF; CDR3 DNA: TGTGCCATCAGTGTACTAGCGGGAGAGGCCGGGGAGCTGTTTTTT
J gene: TRBJ2-4; clone size: -; CDR3 length: 15; D gene: TRBD2; V gene: TRBV9; CDR3 protein: CASSVGSAGLNIQYF; CDR3 DNA: TGTGCCAGCAGCGTAGGTTCAGCGGGGTTAAACATTCAGTACTTC
J gene: TRBJ2-3; clone size: -; CDR3 length: 15; D gene: -; V gene: TRBV5-1; CDR3 protein: CASSRTVSGTDTQYF; CDR3 DNA: TGCGCCAGCAGTCGGACTGTTAGCGGCACAGATACGCAGTATTTT
J gene: TRBJ1-2; clone size: few; CDR3 length: 15; D gene: TRBD1; V gene: TRBV6-5; CDR3 protein: CASRTGTGAGHGYTF; CDR3 DNA: TGTGCCAGCAGGACCGGGACAGGGGCTGGACATGGCTACACCTTC
J gene: TRBJ1-2; clone size: -; CDR3 length: 16; D gene: TRBD1; V gene: TRBV19; CDR3 protein: CASRTPPGQGLYGYTF; CDR3 DNA: TGTGCCAGTAGGACACCGCCGGGACAGGGGCTCTATGGCTACACCTTC
J gene: TRBJ2-5; clone size: few; CDR3 length: 16; D gene: -; V gene: TRBV7-2; CDR3 protein: CASSSPWGWGEETQYF; CDR3 DNA: TGTGCCAGCAGCTCACCTTGGGGTTGGGGGGAAGAGACCCAGTACTTC
J gene: TRBJ2-1; clone size: few; CDR3 length: 15; D gene: TRBD2; V gene: TRBV19; CDR3 protein: CASRLAGMQYNEQFF; CDR3 DNA: TGTGCCAGTAGGTTAGCGGGAATGCAATACAATGAGCAGTTCTTC
J gene: TRBJ1-2; clone size: -; CDR3 length: 15; D gene: TRBD1; V gene: TRBV5-4; CDR3 protein: CASSWGTGRPYGYTF; CDR3 DNA: TGTGCCAGCAGCTGGGGGACAGGGCGGCCCTATGGCTACACCTTC
J gene: TRBJ2-5; clone size: -; CDR3 length: 13; D gene: -; V gene: TRBV2; CDR3 protein: CASSDRTQETQYF; CDR3 DNA: TGTGCCAGCAGTGACAGGACACAAGAGACCCAGTACTTC
J gene: TRBJ2-3; clone size: -; CDR3 length: 16; D gene: -; V gene: TRBV5-6; CDR3 protein: CASSLGQRPITDTQYF; CDR3 DNA: TGTGCCAGCAGCTTAGGACAGCGGCCAATCACAGATACGCAGTATTTT
J gene: TRBJ2-5; clone size: -; CDR3 length: 16; D gene: -; V gene: TRBV5-6; CDR3 protein: CASSLATGILQETQYF; CDR3 DNA: TGTGCCAGCAGCTTGGCGACCGGGATCTTACAAGAGACCCAGTACTTC